This T cell receptor beta chain was documented in a study of OX40 agonist ivuxolimab in advanced cancers. Study in general: With ivuxolimab, an agonistic anti-OX40 (CD134) antibody, patients were treated. Enrollees could have had prior anti-PD-1, anti-PD-L1 or anti-CTLA-4 therapy, which about 40% had received.

Profiling relied on immunoSEQ multiplex PCR, and the TCRdb table lists in-frame clones only, not all of them. This sample has about 70,000 clones; about 85% occur once, and the top ten carry 0.5% to 0.6%. To note about this clone: The antigen is undetermined.

Notes on the study in general: No determination was made of the antigen specificity of the expanded peripheral T cells. Normalized T-cell clonal expansion was also low in a subset of nonresponders.

Germline-derived CDR1 and CDR2 are SNHLY and FYNNEI. Trimming cost V 7 bases and J 3 bases; bases outside gene matches: 5. The CDR3 is made up of 13 amino acids. The clonotype comes from an adult with an advanced solid tumor such as melanoma, head and neck, liver or kidney cancer. Specimen: CD4+ or CD8+ T cells sorted from blood, collected in a trial of the OX40 agonist ivuxolimab. This chain links TRBV2 with TRBJ2-7; 8 bases are a match to TRBD1. CDR3 DNA: TGTGCCAGCACTGGACAGGGTATCTACGAGCAGTACTTC. This translates into CASTGQGIYEQYF.